These T cell receptor beta chains were read from a single sample in a study of blood T cell repertoires in COVID-19. Clones were sequenced by immunoSEQ multiplex PCR, and TCRdb holds only the in-frame ones, with some missing. The data contain over 350,000 clones, more than 70% of them singletons. The sequenced sample was PBMCs or T cells enriched from blood (not recorded which). These receptors all come from a woman between 18 and 30 years old who had recovered from COVID-19. The CDR3 runs from the conserved cysteine through the conserved F or W. Each record gives: J gene, V gene, CDR3 protein.

>TRBJ1-2|TRBV12-3/TRBV12-4
CASSLPVNYGYTF
>TRBJ1-1|TRBV6-1
CASSEGINLSGNTEAFF
>TRBJ1-6|TRBV21-1
CASSTGSSYNSPLHF
>TRBJ1-2|TRBV5-1
CASTPGVGYGYTF
>TRBJ2-7|TRBV2
CASTYSGTPYGQYF
>TRBJ2-7|TRBV6-2/TRBV6-3
CASSNPEGGRIHEQYF
>TRBJ2-1|TRBV27
CASSWGQGNEQFF
>TRBJ2-2|TRBV7-7
CASSLSTAGTGELFF
>TRBJ1-1|TRBV27
CASSFRKGASSTEAFF
>TRBJ2-1|TRBV28
CAGQGVYNEQFF
>TRBJ2-5|TRBV25-1
CASSEGVTDQETQYF
>TRBJ2-7|TRBV6-2/TRBV6-3
CASSYPWAGAHYEQYF
>TRBJ2-7|TRBV4-3
CASSQERGVAYEQYF
>TRBJ2-7|TRBV7-9
CASSLGAELSYEQYF
>TRBJ2-7|TRBV3-1/TRBV3-2
CASSQGRGNLYEQYF
>TRBJ1-4|TRBV9
CASSSHPTRDEKLFF
>TRBJ1-1|TRBV4-2
CASSHPGRNTEAFF
>TRBJ2-7|TRBV7-9
CASSQSDLGALNGYEQYF
>TRBJ2-3|TRBV12-5
CASGSSRQGADTQYF
>TRBJ1-2|TRBV2
CASSNIRTGGHYGYTF
>TRBJ1-3|TRBV28
CASSFGVSGNTIYF
>TRBJ2-7|TRBV6-2/TRBV6-3
CASSSTSGGHREQYF
>TRBJ1-6|TRBV7-2
CASSPTQRNSPLHF
>TRBJ1-1|TRBV5-1
CASSLRGQGLTEAFF
>TRBJ1-6|TRBV5-1
CASSLANSPLHF
>TRBJ2-1|TRBV6-1
CASSVGGASEQFF
>TRBJ1-4|TRBV5-4
CASSPGTVTNEKLFF
>TRBJ1-4|TRBV2
CASSKRMLAGGFEKLFF
>TRBJ1-4|TRBV7-9
CASSPKGGVGKLFF
>TRBJ2-2|TRBV28
CASSRGDWEAGELFF
>TRBJ2-4|TRBV15
CATSRADIQYF
>TRBJ1-1|TRBV30
CAWSVQGDKPAFF
>TRBJ2-7|TRBV5-3
CARSLGDREEQYF
>TRBJ1-4|TRBV29-1
CSVETDNEKLFF
>TRBJ1-6|TRBV3-1/TRBV3-2
CASSQAGFNSPLHF
>TRBJ1-2|TRBV12-3/TRBV12-4
CASRLALTYGYTF
>TRBJ1-4|TRBV12-5
CASGLDRGRREDDGKLFF
>TRBJ1-1|TRBV6-5
CASSRGNTEAFF
>TRBJ2-7|TRBV7-9
CASSLGQPTREQYF
>TRBJ2-1|TRBV3-1/TRBV3-2
CASSHRGWEQFF
>TRBJ1-1|TRBV6-6
CASSYGSGVNTEAFF
>TRBJ1-2|TRBV9
CASSGGDNYGYTF
>TRBJ1-1|TRBV2
CASSERAFF
>TRBJ2-7|TRBV7-2
CASSIHSGGRYEQYF
>TRBJ1-5|TRBV5-4
CASSQAGSNQPQHF
>TRBJ2-3|TRBV5-4
CASSLAGGLGDTQYF
>TRBJ1-1|TRBV6-5
CASSLDSEAFF
>TRBJ2-7|TRBV30
CAWSVYRGYEQYF
>TRBJ1-5|TRBV5-8
CASSLQARGHQPQHF
>TRBJ2-1|TRBV27
CASTLSSYNEQFF
>TRBJ1-1|TRBV6-5
CASRGTVNTEAFF
>TRBJ1-4|TRBV5-1
CASKDFDRGLEKLFF
>TRBJ1-2|TRBV10-3
CAAKTGNTNYGYTF
>TRBJ1-1|TRBV11-1
CASSITRGLNTEAFF
>TRBJ2-7|TRBV4-1
CASSRDSGANYEQYF
>TRBJ2-7|TRBV9
CASSVGGSGGYEQYF